The T cell receptor beta chain described here comes from a study of blood T cell repertoires in COVID-19 (dated by TCRdb to the early 2020s). For context, the study as a whole: Collaborator samples came from the United States, Italy and Spain and covered acute and convalescent phases of COVID-19. The material from the prospective study consisted of cDNA or gDNA derived from T cells, B-cell-depleted T cells, or PBMCs. Subjects who had been exposed to COVID-19, were actively infected with it, or had recovered from it provided the deeply sampled blood TCRbeta repertoires that made up the dataset. The repertoires were made available in a free public database intended to serve as a resource for research on the immune response to SARS-CoV-2. The samples were drawn from the first 160 participants of the ongoing ImmuneRACE study and from over 950 subjects provided by 6 global collaborators. The sample metadata nearly always contained a de-identified subject ID, COVID-19 status, age in years and sex. HLA class I and class II types, where available, came from metadata supplied by the sample provider rather than from assay-based typing.

TCRbeta CDR3 regions were amplified from genomic DNA using the immunoSEQ Assay, a bias-controlled multiplex PCR. The source study handled its data this way. The number of nucleated cells in each sample was estimated from the amplification of reference gene primers within the assay. Sequence reads were collapsed and filtered to measure the absolute abundance of every unique TCRbeta CDR3 rearrangement. Productive Simpson clonality was computed per sample as the square root of Simpson's diversity index over productive rearrangements. Imported from immuneACCESS, the table was reduced by TCRdb to in-frame sequences with V and J called. These copies leave out some clones; in studies compared against another copy, an unresolved V gene accounts for under half, and the cause of the remainder is not known. V, J and clone size are those of that table, while D and trimming were read from the DNA. In this sample the table shows around 150,000 clones, 75% to 90% of which occur a single time. About 2.5% of the sample is held by the ten biggest clonotypes.

The CDR3 contains 11 residues, cysteine and phenylalanine counted. Only the CDR3 DNA is retained, 33 bases long and in frame from the first base. The junction carries 10 bases between V and J, which are trimmed by 6 bases and 7 bases respectively. For CDR1 and CDR2, the germline V gene (reference sequence) lists SGHAT and FQDESV. Summary of the overall study and its limitations: The amount of clinical and demographic metadata varied by source and participant and was provided uncurated.

Comment on this clone: Its specific antigen is unknown. No base quality values were provided; no much bigger clone lies one nucleotide off.

Each collaborating institution followed its own protocols to collect whole blood in K2EDTA tubes. For TCRbeta analysis, collaborators shipped samples in one of three forms: frozen whole blood, isolated PBMCs, or DNA extracted from either of those sample types. Specimen: peripheral blood. The TCR originated in a man aged 50-60 years with active COVID-19. Recombination connected TRBV11-1 to TRBJ2-7; no D gene can be assigned with confidence. CDR3 loop: CASSSDWEQYF. The DNA sequence reads TGTGCCAGCAGTTCAGACTGGGAGCAGTACTTC.